Below, 27 T cell receptor beta chains from the same sample are listed, as sequenced in a study of blood T cell repertoires in COVID-19 (dated by TCRdb to about 2020). Library preparation was by the immunoSEQ multiplex PCR assay. Held by TCRdb, this immuneACCESS table contains in-frame sequences only and omits some clones. Under half of the omission traces to an unresolved V gene where checked; the cause of the rest is unknown. This sample has 400,000 to 450,000 clones in its table, and 80% to 90% of those were observed once. The biggest ten clones account for less than 0.95% of the sample. Material for sequencing was peripheral blood. The receptors were gathered from a man aged 18 to 35 with COVID-19, enrolled during active disease.

This clone was observed a single time. The chain is built from TRBV11-3 and TRBJ2-1; TRBD2 might be the D (5 bases). Germline values: CDR1 SGHNT, CDR2 YENEEA. CDR3 size: 16 residues. The V end was cut by 4 bases, the J end by 5 bases, with 18 bases between. CDR3: CASSSSLGWGDNEQFF. The CDR3 DNA sequence: TGTGCCAGCAGCTCGTCACTCGGGTGGGGAGACAATGAGCAGTTCTTC.

In the case of this clone: This sample also contains other DNA sequences that code for the same CDR3. The chain couples TRBV7-9 to TRBJ2-7; 11 positions agree with TRBD2. The germline V gene has CDR1 SEHNR and CDR2 FQNEAQ (reference sequence). V trimming: 5 bases; J trimming: 2 bases; junction bases outside the gene matches: 5. CDR3 length: 15 amino acids. DNA of the CDR3: TGTGCCAGCAGCCTAACTAGCGGGGGCACCTACGAGCAGTACTTC. It encodes CASSLTSGGTYEQYF.

The rearrangement links TRBV24-1 to TRBJ2-1; 14 positions agree with TRBD2. In germline, CDR1 is KGHDR, CDR2 SFDVKD. There are 15 residues in the CDR3. Trimming took 7 bases from V and 8 from J; bases not matched to a gene: 6. CDR3 in amino acids: CATRAGTSGSHEQFF. CDR3 in DNA: TGTGCCACCAGAGCCGGGACTAGCGGGAGTCATGAGCAGTTCTTC.

The V call is TRBV7-3, the J call TRBJ1-2; possible D gene TRBD1, 5 bases. Per germline, CDR1 SGHTA and CDR2 FQGTGA. V lost 5 bases and J 8 bases, leaving 12 bases between the germline ends. This CDR3 contains 12 residues. CDR3 protein: CASSLQGNGYTF. The DNA for the CDR3 is TGTGCCAGCAGCCTTCAGGGTAACGGCTACACCTTC.

This chain uses TRBV11-2 with TRBJ2-1; the match to TRBD2 covers 11 bases. Germline V lookup: CDR1 SGHAT, CDR2 FQNNGV. Unmatched junction bases numbered 3, after V lost 5 bases and J lost 3 bases. This CDR3 has 15 residues. This chain's CDR3 is CASSKTSGIYNEQFF. CDR3 coding DNA: TGTGCCAGCAGCAAGACTAGCGGGATCTACAATGAGCAGTTCTTC. The whole variable domain, filled in from reference TRBV11-2 and TRBJ2-1, reads EAGVAQSPRYKIIEKRQSVAFWCNPISGHATLYWYQQILGQGPKLLIQFQNNGVVDDSQLPKDRFSAERLKGVDSTLKIQPAKLEDSAVYLCASSKTSGIYNEQFFGPGTRLTVL.

Regarding this clone: The same CDR3 arises from other DNA sequences in this sample as well. The rearrangement joins TRBV19 to TRBJ1-2; 9 bases are shared with TRBD1. The germline CDR1 and CDR2 sequences are LNHDA and SQIVND (reference sequence). The CDR3 extends over 15 amino acids. Germline trimming cut 3 bases from V and 1 base from J; bases unmatched to any gene: 3. CDR3 nucleotide sequence: TGTGCCAGTAGTATCGCGGGACAGGGTAACTATGGCTACACCTTC. The encoded protein is CASSIAGQGNYGYTF. Using reference TRBV19 and TRBJ1-2 for the parts outside the CDR3, the full variable domain is DGGITQSPKYLFRKEGQNVTLSCEQNLNHDAMYWYRQDPGQGLRLIYYSQIVNDFQKGDIAEGYSVSREKKESFPLTVTSAQKNPTAFYLCASSIAGQGNYGYTFGSGTRLTVV.

This chain connects TRBV4-1 to TRBJ1-2; D call uncertain. This CDR3 has 16 amino acids. Trimming removed 5 bases from V and 5 bases from J, with 21 bases in between. Germline CDR1 MGHRA, CDR2 YSYEKL. CDR3 nucleotide sequence: TGCGCCAGCAGCAGCCCTGCGGCGAGACGACTATATGGCTACACCTTC. Translating it yields CASSSPAARRLYGYTF.

V and J are TRBV18 and TRBJ2-5, with D tentatively TRBD1 (6 bases). The CDR3 totals 15 residues. Germline V gene sequence: CDR1 KGHSH, CDR2 LQKENI. V was clipped by 2 bases and J by 4 bases, with 14 bases between them. The CDR3 DNA sequence: TGTGCCAGCTCACCAGGGGGCAGGATGAGAGAGACCCAGTACTTC. It encodes CASSPGGRMRETQYF.

This rearrangement joins TRBV5-6 to TRBJ1-2; 8 bases fit TRBD1. V lost 4 bases, J lost 0 bases, and 11 bases stayed unmatched. Germline CDR1 and CDR2: SGHDT and YYEEEE. This CDR3 region has 17 residues. The CDR3 bases are TGTGCCAGCAGCATTGGAAAGGGACAGGAAGCTAACTATGGCTACACCTTC. As protein: CASSIGKGQEANYGYTF.

The table lists this clone with a few counts. The genes are TRBV30 and TRBJ2-2; unclear D gene. The CDR3 has 14 amino acids. The germline gives CDR1 GTSNPN, CDR2 SVGIG (reference sequence). V lost 5 bases to trimming and J lost 1 base, with 11 bases between them. Here the CDR3 reads CAWGRGMNTGELFF. The DNA for the CDR3 is TGTGCCTGGGGAAGAGGTATGAACACCGGGGAGCTGTTTTTT. The whole variable domain, remainder taken from reference TRBV30 and TRBJ2-2, is SQTIHQWPATLVQPVGSPLSLECTVEGTSNPNLYWYRQAAGRGLQLLFYSVGIGQISSEVPQNLSASRPQDRQFILSSKKLLLSDSGFYLCAWGRGMNTGELFFGEGSRLTVL.

The chain has TRBV9 and TRBJ1-3; 7 bases fit TRBD1. Trimming took 4 bases from V and 0 from J; bases not matched to a gene: 4. This CDR3 contains 15 residues. Germline V CDR1 and CDR2: SGDLS, YYNGEE. This CDR3 reads CASSLQGISGNTIYF. The CDR3 region has the DNA TGTGCCAGCAGCTTACAGGGGATCTCTGGAAACACCATATATTTT.

In this sample, this clone turned up a few times. V gene TRBV5-5 combines with J gene TRBJ1-2; D uncertain. This CDR3 region has 13 residues. The V gene's germline CDR1 is SGHKS and CDR2 YYEKEE (reference sequence). Trimming took 4 bases from V and 5 from J, leaving 12 bases between them. CDR3 nucleotide sequence: TGTGCCAGCAGCCCGTTCATCGGTTATGGCTACACCTTC. This codes for CASSPFIGYGYTF. Supplemented by reference TRBV5-5 and TRBJ1-2, the full variable domain reads DAGVTQSPTHLIKTRGQQVTLRCSPISGHKSVSWYQQVLGQGPQFIFQYYEKEERGRGNFPDRFSARQFPNYSSELNVNALLLGDSALYLCASSPFIGYGYTFGSGTRLTVV.

This clone appeared a single time. The chain is built from TRBV15 and TRBJ1-5; 7 positions match TRBD1. The V and J ends lost 0 bases and 5 bases, in that order; junction bases with no gene match: 7. Per the germline V gene, CDR1 is LNHNV and CDR2 is YYDKDF (reference sequence). This CDR3 has 16 residues. The CDR3 spells CATSRDSRQGDQPQHF. The CDR3 nucleotides are TGTGCCACCAGCAGAGATTCACGACAGGGTGATCAGCCCCAGCATTTT.

The chain couples TRBV2 to TRBJ2-1, with D tentatively TRBD1 (5 bases). V was pared by 8 bases and J by 9 bases, with 20 bases between. Germline CDR1 is SNHLY and CDR2 is FYNNEI. CDR3 length equals 14 residues. CDR3 in DNA: TGTGCCAGCGGAACAATTCTAGTAGGGGCTGAGCAGTTCTTC. This encodes CASGTILVGAEQFF.

This chain connects TRBV6-6 to TRBJ2-7; 9 bases agree with TRBD1. The CDR3 has 15 amino acids. Per germline, CDR1 MNHNY and CDR2 SVGAGI (reference sequence). Unmatched junction bases numbered 4, after V lost 0 bases and J lost 4 bases. The CDR3 DNA follows: TGTGCCAGCAGTTACTCGGACAGGGGCGGATACGAGCAGTACTTC. This encodes CASSYSDRGGYEQYF.

The chain combines TRBV6-4 with TRBJ2-1, with 7 bases matching TRBD1. Germline V gives CDR1 MRHNA, CDR2 SNTAGT. J lost 8 bases, V lost 5 bases, and 9 bases had no gene match. The CDR3 length is 14 residues. The chain's CDR3 is CASSSQQGSDEQFF. CDR3 bases: TGTGCCAGCAGTTCCCAACAGGGGTCGGATGAGCAGTTCTTC.

The chain has TRBV7-9 and TRBJ2-7; 8 nucleotides match TRBD1. The CDR3 sequence is 16 residues long. Losses at the gene ends were 5 bases for V and 2 bases for J; bases not matched to a gene: 11. Germline CDR1 reads SEHNR; CDR2 reads FQNEAQ (reference sequence). The CDR3 is CASSPRTGRIAYEQYF. CDR3 bases: TGTGCCAGCAGCCCCAGGACAGGGCGTATAGCCTACGAGCAGTACTTC.

This clone occurred once. The sample carries other DNA sequences with the same CDR3. This chain connects TRBV5-1 to TRBJ1-2, with 8 bases matching TRBD1. Germline loops: CDR1 SGHRS, CDR2 YFSETQ. This CDR3 comprises 13 residues. V lost 0 bases to trimming and J lost 8 bases; unmatched junction nucleotides: 3. CDR3 residues: CASSLGQGSGYTF. The CDR3 coding sequence is TGCGCCAGCAGCTTGGGACAGGGGTCCGGCTACACCTTC.

J is TRBJ1-2 and V is TRBV5-1, with 9 positions matching TRBD1. There are 15 residues in the CDR3. Trimming took 2 bases from V and 6 from J; bases not matched to a gene: 8. Per germline, CDR1 SGHRS and CDR2 YFSETQ. CDR3 amino acids: CASSFSGQGSDGYTF. CDR3 bases: TGCGCCAGCAGCTTTTCAGGACAGGGGTCGGATGGCTACACCTTC.

The chain has TRBV10-3 and TRBJ2-7, with TRBD2 matching over 8 bases. With V trimmed by 2 bases and J by 2 bases, 8 bases remained unmatched. Germline loops: CDR1 ENHRY, CDR2 SYGVKD. CDR3 length: 16 amino acids. The CDR3: CAISEGSTSGTYEQYF. The CDR3 DNA reads TGTGCCATCAGTGAGGGGAGTACTAGCGGAACCTACGAGCAGTACTTC.

The V and J genes are TRBV30 and TRBJ2-2; 8 bases align to TRBD2. Germline CDR1 and CDR2: GTSNPN and SVGIG (reference sequence). V lost 0 bases, J lost 4 bases, and 7 bases stayed unmatched. The CDR3 extends over 16 amino acids. The CDR3, as DNA: TGTGCCTGGAGTGTAGCCCTAGCGGGTAGCACCGGGGAGCTGTTTTTT. Encoded protein: CAWSVALAGSTGELFF.

The chain couples TRBV11-2 to TRBJ2-3, with TRBD1 as a possible D gene (6 bases). Germline V lookup: CDR1 SGHAT, CDR2 FQNNGV. Trimming took off 8 bases at V and 2 bases at J, with 14 bases between the two ends. CDR3 length: 14 amino acids. CDR3 region: CASLAPGHTDTQYF. The CDR3, as DNA: TGTGCCAGCCTAGCCCCGGGACACACAGATACGCAGTATTTT.

The V and J genes are TRBV6-4 and TRBJ2-6, with 7 bases that match TRBD1. Germline trimming cut 6 bases from V and 2 bases from J; bases unmatched to any gene: 10. This CDR3 is 17 amino acids long. Germline V CDR1 and CDR2: MRHNA, SNTAGT. CDR3 sequence (DNA): TGTGCCAGCAGATACAGGGGTGACAGTACTGGGGCCAACGTCCTGACTTTC. Amino acid sequence: CASRYRGDSTGANVLTF.

The genes are TRBV6-5 and TRBJ2-7; 7 bases map to TRBD2. The germline gives CDR1 MNHEY, CDR2 SVGAGI. The junction had 10 bases not matched to a gene; V was cut back by 4 bases and J by 1 base. This CDR3 has 16 amino acids. CDR3 residues: CASSSAPAGVSYEQYF. As DNA, the CDR3 is TGTGCCAGCAGTTCCGCCCCGGCGGGGGTATCCTACGAGCAGTACTTC.

V is TRBV6-6 and J is TRBJ1-1, with D possibly TRBD1 on 5 matching bases. Trimming took 0 bases from V and 10 from J, leaving 21 bases between them. Germline V gene lookup returns CDR1 MNHNY and CDR2 SVGAGI (reference sequence). The CDR3 runs 16 residues. The CDR3 region is CASSYSKKGPAFRAFF. CDR3 nucleotide sequence: TGTGCCAGCAGTTACTCGAAAAAGGGGCCAGCATTCAGAGCTTTCTTT.

The chain couples TRBV5-1 to TRBJ2-1; TRBD1 might be the D (7 bases). CDR1 and CDR2 from the germline V gene are SGHRS and YFSETQ. This CDR3 is 14 amino acids long. V lost 6 bases and J lost 11, with 21 bases in between. As DNA, the CDR3 is TGCGCCAGCATCCAAGGGGGCGGGAATGGTCAGCAGTTCTTC. It specifies CASIQGGGNGQQFF.

This clone has just a few counts. This CDR3 is CASSETSEEETQYF. CDR3 in DNA: TGTGCCAGCAGCGAGACCAGCGAGGAAGAGACCCAGTACTTC. The chain has TRBV11-3 and TRBJ2-5; D ambiguous. The CDR3 is 14 amino acids. CDR1 SGHNT and CDR2 YENEEA come from the germline V gene. V lost 5 bases, J lost 3 bases, and 13 bases lay in between.